Below are 2 T cell receptor beta chains sequenced from a single sample in a study of spatial heterogeneity in lung cancer. TCRdb ran MiXCR on the 5' RACE reads and lists one entry per CDR3 protein. The table records over 50,000 distinct CDR3 sequences, around 8.2% of them present only once. Time point meaning: sample taken at primary tumor resection. Sequencing covered unsorted whole RNA taken from tumor, nontumor lung or frozen PBMC. The sample here was PBMCs, taken at surgery. The receptor source for this set is a female donor with early-stage non-small cell lung cancer.

This chain joins TRBV21-1 and TRBJ1-1; no check of the table's D call, TRBD1, against the DNA was made. TRBV21-1 is a listed pseudogene. The CDR3 has 16 residues. This CDR3 is CASSKGSGGLNTEAFF. As DNA, the CDR3 is TGTGCCAGCAGCAAAGGGTCAGGGGGCCTGAACACTGAAGCTTTCTTT.

This clonotype was seen at least ten times. V usage is TRBV5-1 and J usage is TRBJ2-6; 7 bases agree with TRBD1. The CDR3 has 16 residues. Germline V gene data show CDR1 as SGHRS and CDR2 as YFSETQ. After removal of 7 bases from V and 0 bases from J, the junction contained 7 bases not matched to a gene. The DNA of the CDR3 is TGCGCCAGCTCCGGGACAGACCGCTCTGGGGCCAACGTCCTGACTTTC. It yields the protein CASSGTDRSGANVLTF.